The 2 T cell receptor beta chains reported below all come from one sample, sequenced in a study of blood T cell repertoires in COVID-19. Some clones are missing from TCRdb's copy, which holds only in-frame ones; the method was immunoSEQ multiplex PCR. In the table there are a few hundred thousand clones, 85% to 90% of which are singletons. Sequenced material: PBMCs or T cells enriched from blood (not recorded which). All receptors come from a young man who had been exposed to COVID-19.

This chain links TRBV4-1 with TRBJ1-4; D gene unclear. Germline V gene data show CDR1 as MGHRA and CDR2 as YSYEKL. V lost 1 base and J lost 5, with 5 bases in between. The CDR3 spans 13 residues. CDR3 bases: TGCGCCAGCAGCCAAGTTAAAAATGAAAAACTGTTTTTT. It encodes CASSQVKNEKLFF.

The gene calls are TRBV4-1 and TRBJ2-7, with D hard to call. This CDR3 has 14 residues. V shed 0 bases and J shed 4 bases, with 10 bases lying between them. Germline V lookup: CDR1 MGHRA, CDR2 YSYEKL. The CDR3 coding sequence is TGCGCCAGCAGCCAAGAGGAGAGGCTGTACGAGCAGTACTTC. As protein: CASSQEERLYEQYF.